This T cell receptor beta chain emerged from a study of blood T cells in healthy people across ages (dated by TCRdb to the mid-2010s). Background for the entire study: In model experiments, template switching captured roughly one uniquely barcoded TCR beta cDNA molecule for every two T cells. To track age-related changes in TCR beta repertoire diversity, the study relied on deep sequencing normalized with unique cDNA molecular identifiers. The donors were divided into four age groups: young (average about 16 years), middle-aged (roughly 40), aged (about 62) and long-lived (about 84). To avoid experimental bias, donors of different ages were distributed randomly across sequencing lanes. Two additional independent replicas of 1 million unique cDNA reads from the same blood draw were analyzed for two donors (one aged 18 to 30 and one aged 80 or older).

Library preparation used 5' RACE. The data were produced on an Illumina HiSeq 2500. The second PCR ran for about 7 to 11 cycles and used a J-beta primer mix along with a sample-barcoded 5' primer. A template-switch 5' adaptor carrying 12 random nucleotides introduced a unique molecular identifier onto each TCR beta cDNA molecule. At least 3 million CDR3-containing paired-end reads were obtained from each sample. First-strand cDNA synthesis was performed from all RNA using the Mint cDNA synthesis kit, with priming by a TRBC-specific oligonucleotide. After uracil-DNA glycosylase treatment, a first 18-cycle PCR used universal primers M1SS and BC2_uni_R on all cDNA. In the source study's methods: For normalization, 1 million high-quality reads, each with a distinct molecular identifier, were randomly selected from each sample. Reads sharing molecular identifiers were discarded rather than binned into consensus sequences. MiTCR, with a Q25 quality threshold and the strictest error-elimination algorithm, was used for CDR3 identification, clonotype clustering and error correction. A nonparametric unseen species model with Euler transformation was used to estimate a lower bound on total TCR beta diversity. TCRdb passed the public sequencing reads through fastp at Q25 and MiXCR, retaining productive beta sequences. Under each unique CDR3 protein, matching rows form one entry showing the most common genes and DNA. The V and J calls shown here were made by TCRdb, not taken from the authors' results. In all, the sample holds roughly 800,000 distinct CDR3 sequences, and roughly 34% of those were seen once. The ten largest clones add up to approximately 12% of the sample.

Counted from cysteine to phenylalanine, this CDR3 has 14 amino acids. The entry retains the CDR3 DNA only, 42 bases that are in frame from base 1. V was cut back by 0 bases and J by 6 bases, leaving a gap of 8 bases between them. The germline V gene (reference sequence) specifies LNHNV as CDR1 and YYDKDF as CDR2. Notes on this clonotype: The antigen this receptor binds is unknown. The record has no base qualities; no much larger clone is one base away.

Beyond this particular receptor, the publication reports: As age increased, observed TCR beta diversity per million T cells dropped in a roughly linear way, and a significant reduction was already evident by age about 36. Because the CMV infection status of the donors was unknown, age-related changes in expanded clonotypes may potentially have been confounded. Because profiling used bulk unsorted PBMCs, naive and antigen-experienced compartments could not be compared conclusively. A strong correlation was found between observed TCR beta diversity and the percentage of naive T cells measured by flow cytometry. The long-lived group showed more naive CD4+ T cells, fewer expanded clones and increased TCR diversity than the aged group, suggesting age selection. Estimates of total diversity from one million sequenced T cells were regarded as lower bounds and underestimates.

Systemically healthy Caucasian individuals from Russia, around 38 in total and aged about 6 to 100 years, were included as donors. About 10 milliliters of peripheral blood were collected from each donor into EDTA-treated Vacutainer tubes. Ficoll-Paque density-gradient centrifugation was used to isolate PBMCs, with at least 6.5 million obtained per sample. Total RNA, at least 6 micrograms per sample, was extracted from PBMCs with Trizol reagent. For every donor, flow cytometry on a PBMC aliquot measured the percentage of naive CD45RAhigh/CD27high T cells. Input material: blood. The sequence derives from a young man in good health. The receptor chain draws on TRBV15 and TRBJ2-2, with no confidently assigned D gene. The DNA is as follows: TGTGCCACCAGCAGAGATCGGTGGCCCGGGGAGCTGTTTTTT. Translated, this gives CATSRDRWPGELFF.